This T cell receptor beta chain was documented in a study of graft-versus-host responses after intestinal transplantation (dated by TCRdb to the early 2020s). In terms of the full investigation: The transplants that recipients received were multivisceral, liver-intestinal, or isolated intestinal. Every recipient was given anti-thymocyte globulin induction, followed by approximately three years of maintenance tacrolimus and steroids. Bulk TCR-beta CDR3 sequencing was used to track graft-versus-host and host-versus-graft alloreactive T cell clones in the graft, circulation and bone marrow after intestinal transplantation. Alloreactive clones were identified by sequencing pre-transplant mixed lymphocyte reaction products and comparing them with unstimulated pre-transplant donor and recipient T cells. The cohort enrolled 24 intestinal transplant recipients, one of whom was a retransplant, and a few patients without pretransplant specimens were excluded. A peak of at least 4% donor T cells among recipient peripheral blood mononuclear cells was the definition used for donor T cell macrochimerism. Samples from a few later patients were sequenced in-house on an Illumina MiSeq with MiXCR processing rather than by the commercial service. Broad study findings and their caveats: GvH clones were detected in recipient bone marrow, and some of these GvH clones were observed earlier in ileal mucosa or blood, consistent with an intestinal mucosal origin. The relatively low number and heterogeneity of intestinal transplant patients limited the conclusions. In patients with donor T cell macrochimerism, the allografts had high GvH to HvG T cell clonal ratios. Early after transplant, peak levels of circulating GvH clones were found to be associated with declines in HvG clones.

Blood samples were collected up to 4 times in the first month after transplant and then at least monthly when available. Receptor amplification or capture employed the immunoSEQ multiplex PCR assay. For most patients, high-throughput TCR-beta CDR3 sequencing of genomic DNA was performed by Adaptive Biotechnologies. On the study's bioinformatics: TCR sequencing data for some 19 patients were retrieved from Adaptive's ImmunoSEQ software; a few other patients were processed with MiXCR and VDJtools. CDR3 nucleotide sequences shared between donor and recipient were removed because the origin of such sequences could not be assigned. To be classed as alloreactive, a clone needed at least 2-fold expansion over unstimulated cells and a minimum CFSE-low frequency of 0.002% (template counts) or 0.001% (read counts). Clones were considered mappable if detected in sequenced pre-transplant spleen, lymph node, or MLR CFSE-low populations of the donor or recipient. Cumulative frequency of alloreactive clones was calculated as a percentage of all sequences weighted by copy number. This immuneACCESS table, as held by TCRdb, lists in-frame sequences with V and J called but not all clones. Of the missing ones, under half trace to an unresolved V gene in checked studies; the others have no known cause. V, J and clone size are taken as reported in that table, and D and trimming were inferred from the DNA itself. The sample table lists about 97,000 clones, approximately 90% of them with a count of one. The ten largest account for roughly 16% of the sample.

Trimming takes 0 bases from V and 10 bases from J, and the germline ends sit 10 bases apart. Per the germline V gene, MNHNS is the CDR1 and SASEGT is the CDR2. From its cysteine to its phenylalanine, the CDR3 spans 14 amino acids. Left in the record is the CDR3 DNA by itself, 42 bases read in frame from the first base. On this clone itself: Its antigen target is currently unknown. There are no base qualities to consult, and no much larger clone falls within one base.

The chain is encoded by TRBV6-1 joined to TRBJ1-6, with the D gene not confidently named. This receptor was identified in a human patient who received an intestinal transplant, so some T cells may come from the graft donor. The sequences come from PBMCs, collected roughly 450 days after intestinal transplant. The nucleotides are TGTGCCAGCAGTGAAGCGGGCGCGGGGTCACCCCTCCACTTT. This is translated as CASSEAGAGSPLHF.